This T cell receptor beta chain was sequenced in a study of blood T cell repertoires in COVID-19. Methods used by the authors: Nucleated cell number was recorded as an estimate derived from reference gene primer amplification. Profiling relied on immunoSEQ multiplex PCR, and the TCRdb table lists in-frame clones only, not all of them. V and J calls and clone size are as listed in that table; D and trimming were resolved from the DNA. The sample includes 300,000 to 450,000 clones, 70% to 90% seen only once; the top ten take about 3%. The CDR3 has 18 residues. V gave up 3 bases and J gave up 4 bases; unmatched junction bases: 13. Germline values: CDR1 LGHNA, CDR2 YNFKEQ.

V and J are TRBV4-2 and TRBJ1-4; 8 bases match TRBD1. The material sequenced was peripheral blood. The receptor was derived from a human donor in a cohort sampled during active COVID-19. In DNA form, the CDR3 reads TGTGCCAGCAGCCAGGCCGGACAGGGAGGTCGTGATAATGAAAAACTGTTTTTT. The encoded protein is CASSQAGQGGRDNEKLFF.